These 13 T cell receptor beta chains were all obtained from the same sample, sequenced in a study of T cells in Graves' hyperthyroidism and ophthalmopathy. TCR beta CDR3 regions were amplified from RNA transcripts. Researchers ran a first-round RT-PCR on the TCR CDR3 using the HTBI primer set. TCRdb passed the multiplex PCR reads through MiXCR, listing each CDR3 protein once. The sample lists a few hundred thousand distinct CDR3 sequences, 35% to 50% occurring once. Sequencing used peripheral blood or thyroid tissue (not recorded which). The receptors stem from an adult woman with Graves' disease, either hyperthyroidism or ophthalmopathy (not recorded which).

The J gene is TRBJ1-4, the V gene TRBV5-1; D ambiguous. The germline V gene encodes CDR1 SGHRS and CDR2 YFSETQ. The CDR3 contains 17 residues. Trimming took 1 base from V and 0 from J, leaving 13 bases between them. CDR3 residues: CASSLLGTLATNEKLFF. DNA for the CDR3: TGCGCCAGCAGCTTGTTGGGCACGTTAGCAACTAATGAAAAACTGTTTTTT.

This clonotype came up once. The chain recombines TRBV19 with TRBJ1-4; D is undetermined. Germline loops: CDR1 LNHDA, CDR2 SQIVND (reference sequence). Trimming took 7 bases from V and 8 from J, leaving 17 bases between them. The CDR3 sequence is 14 residues long. The CDR3 DNA is TGTGCCAGTACCTTGACGGACCCCGGCGAAAAACTGTTTTTT. It codes for CASTLTDPGEKLFF.

The chain links TRBV9 to TRBJ1-5; the D is unclear. Trimming took off 4 bases at V and 0 bases at J, with 11 bases between the two ends. Looked up from germline, CDR1 is SGDLS and CDR2 is YYNGEE. The CDR3 is 15 amino acids. The chain's CDR3 is CASSPDLYSNQPQHF. In nucleotides, the CDR3 is TGTGCCAGCAGCCCTGACTTATATAGCAATCAGCCCCAGCATTTT.

This clonotype was seen a few times. This chain links TRBV28 with TRBJ1-5; no clear D. With 6 bases removed from V and 4 bases from J, the gap between germline ends came to 7 bases. Germline CDR1 reads MDHEN; CDR2 reads SYDVKM. The CDR3 has 12 residues. CDR3 region: CASSQINQPQHF. In DNA, the CDR3 is TGTGCCAGCAGCCAAATTAATCAGCCCCAGCATTTT.

This clonotype has a count of ten or more. The chain joins TRBV6-6 to TRBJ1-2, with TRBD1 matching 7 bases. The J segment lost 4 bases and the V segment lost 7 bases, leaving 12 bases of the junction unmatched. In germline, CDR1 is MNHNY, CDR2 SVGAGI (reference sequence). There are 15 residues in the CDR3. In DNA form, the CDR3 reads TGTGCCAGCACCTACGCCCTACAGGGGACCTATGGCTACACCTTC. It codes for CASTYALQGTYGYTF.

The chain has TRBV29-1 and TRBJ2-5; possibly TRBD1 for D (6 bases). The germline CDR1 and CDR2 sequences are SQVTM and ANQGSEA. Deletions cut 4 bases from V and 13 bases from J, with 22 bases between. This CDR3 comprises 13 residues. The CDR3 protein is CSVGGGRNEKLYF. The CDR3 DNA is TGCAGCGTTGGTGGGGGCCGTAATGAAAAACTGTACTTC.

The chain couples TRBV9 to TRBJ2-7; D call uncertain. With 0 bases removed from V and 2 bases from J, the gap between germline ends came to 12 bases. Per germline, CDR1 SGDLS and CDR2 YYNGEE. The CDR3 is made up of 15 amino acids. The CDR3 nucleotides are TGTGCCAGCAGCGTAGAACCGGTAGCTGCCTACGAGCAGTACTTC. This codes for CASSVEPVAAYEQYF.

The rearrangement joins TRBV28 to TRBJ2-2, with D perhaps matching TRBD1 or TRBD2 (5 bases each). The germline CDR1 and CDR2 sequences are MDHEN and SYDVKM. V was shortened by 3 bases and J by 5 bases, with 10 bases between the two germline ends. This CDR3 has 14 residues. CDR3 sequence: CASSLGTKTGELFF. The CDR3 DNA reads TGTGCCAGCAGTTTGGGGACCAAAACCGGGGAGCTGTTTTTT.

This clonotype has at least ten counts. The rearrangement uses TRBV10-3 and TRBJ2-7, with TRBD2 identical over 7 bases. The CDR3 has 13 amino acids. CDR1 and CDR2 from the germline V gene are ENHRY and SYGVKD. The V segment lost 0 bases and the J segment 9 bases; nucleotides outside the gene matches: 5. In DNA, the CDR3 is TGTGCCATCAGTGAGTCCCAGCGGGATGCGCAGTACTTC. Its translation: CAISESQRDAQYF.

J is TRBJ1-2 and V is TRBV7-8; possible D gene TRBD1, 6 bases. CDR1 and CDR2 (germline): SGHVS, FQNEAQ. This CDR3 has 13 residues. Deletions cut 5 bases from V and 6 bases from J, with 13 bases between. The DNA for the CDR3 is TGTGCCAGCAGCCACACAGGGTTTAATGGCTACACCTTC. This encodes CASSHTGFNGYTF.

CDR3 loop: CSARGYRDTSGDDGYTF. The CDR3 DNA follows: TGCAGTGCTAGAGGGTACCGGGACACTTCCGGGGACGATGGCTACACCTTC. This chain uses TRBV20-1 with TRBJ1-2; D is possibly TRBD1 (6 bases). Germline-derived CDR1 and CDR2 are DFQATT and SNEGSKA (reference sequence). The CDR3 consists of 17 residues. The ends were cut back, 1 base at V and 6 bases at J, with 24 bases in the middle.

The chain is built from TRBV7-9 and TRBJ2-5; D perhaps matches TRBD1 (6 bases). The V end was cut by 3 bases, the J end by 5 bases, with 13 bases between. The CDR3 runs to 14 residues. The germline gives CDR1 SEHNR, CDR2 FQNEAQ (reference sequence). The CDR3 nucleotides read TGTGCCAGCAGCTTGGGGGCGCAGGAGGAGACCCAGTACTTC. Translation gives CASSLGAQEETQYF.

With respect to this clonotype: The junction departs from the called germline gene at one end, perhaps through a read error. The genes are TRBV29-1 and TRBJ2-7; 11 bases line up with TRBD2. The CDR3 runs 15 residues. CDR1 is SQVTM, CDR2 ANQGSEA, per germline. The CDR3, as DNA: TGCAGCGTTGAAGGGGGACTAGCGGCCCTCTACGAGCAGTGCTTC. It codes for CSVEGGLAALYEQCF.